A single T cell receptor (beta chain) is shown here with its context. Being one base from a much bigger clone, this may be a read error. Arm-PCR with iRepertoire HTBI primers amplified the CDR3 regions for these TCR beta libraries. Via MiXCR, TCRdb re-called the multiplex PCR reads, giving one row per CDR3 protein. The sample lists 600,000 to 650,000 distinct CDR3 sequences; roughly 16% were seen once. The data belong to a study of regulatory T cells in long-lasting Graves disease. The time point: newly diagnosed GD, antithyroid drugs for less than 3 months. The TCR library was made from RNA extracted from PBMCs. This sample was also put to use in a study of T cells in Graves' hyperthyroidism and ophthalmopathy. That source adds: The TCR CDR3 first-round RT-PCR relied on the HTBI primer set. Also found in blood were most expanded thyroid clonotypes above 0.001.

The clonotype originates from a woman in her twenties or thirties with Graves disease. Sequencing used peripheral blood mononuclear cells (PBMCs), obtained at new diagnosis, from a patient treated with antithyroid drugs.

CDR3: CASPAGGPRSYEQYF. The CDR3 coding sequence is TGTGCCAGCCCGGCGGGAGGGCCCCGTTCCTACGAGCAGTACTTC. The chain joins TRBV6-1 to TRBJ2-7, with TRBD2 matching over 9 bases. The CDR3 is 15 residues long. The V and J ends lost 8 bases and 1 base, in that order; junction bases with no gene match: 9. Germline CDR1 MNHNS, CDR2 SASEGT.